A selection of T cell receptor beta chains follows, all from one sample in a study of cytomegalovirus exposure and HLA in healthy donors. TCRdb's table, derived via immunoSEQ multiplex PCR, lists solely in-frame clones and lacks some. The sample has 100,000 to 150,000 clones; roughly 77% are singletons. The sequenced sample consisted of PBMCs. The source is a man aged 25-40 years in good health and CMV-seronegative. CDR3s include the opening cysteine and the closing phenylalanine or tryptophan. Each record gives: clone size, J gene, D gene, V gene, CDR3 protein, CDR3 DNA. D genes are given only for firm matches. Size is stated for part of the rows, as once, few or many counts, or as a class when the clone is expanded.

clone size: .
J gene: TRBJ2-7
D gene: .
V gene: TRBV28
CDR3 protein: CASSPPVDPGFYEQYF
CDR3 DNA: TGTGCCAGCAGTCCCCCCGTGGATCCAGGGTTCTACGAGCAGTACTTC

clone size: once
J gene: TRBJ2-3
D gene: .
V gene: TRBV6-1
CDR3 protein: CASSNGGRTDTQYF
CDR3 DNA: TGTGCCAGCTCCAACGGCGGTCGCACAGATACGCAGTATTTT

clone size: .
J gene: TRBJ2-7
D gene: TRBD1
V gene: TRBV6-5
CDR3 protein: CASTRGQGKGYEQYF
CDR3 DNA: TGTGCCAGCACCAGGGGACAGGGGAAGGGGTACGAGCAGTACTTC

clone size: .
J gene: TRBJ2-7
D gene: TRBD2
V gene: TRBV10-3
CDR3 protein: CAISESSGTSDYEQYF
CDR3 DNA: TGTGCCATCAGTGAGTCGAGTGGGACTAGCGATTACGAGCAGTACTTC

clone size: once
J gene: TRBJ2-2
D gene: .
V gene: TRBV5-6
CDR3 protein: CASSLFVTPGDTGELFF
CDR3 DNA: TGTGCCAGCAGCTTGTTCGTGACTCCCGGGGACACCGGGGAGCTGTTTTTT

clone size: .
J gene: TRBJ2-5
D gene: .
V gene: TRBV27
CDR3 protein: CATRAGIQETQYF
CDR3 DNA: TGTGCCACACGAGCCGGGATCCAAGAGACCCAGTACTTC

clone size: once
J gene: TRBJ1-2
D gene: TRBD1
V gene: TRBV29-1
CDR3 protein: CSVGPGGLDYGYTF
CDR3 DNA: TGCAGCGTTGGACCAGGGGGCTTGGACTATGGCTACACCTTC

clone size: .
J gene: TRBJ2-1
D gene: TRBD1
V gene: TRBV2
CDR3 protein: CASSEERGLNEQFF
CDR3 DNA: TGTGCCAGCAGTGAGGAGAGGGGGCTTAATGAGCAGTTCTTC

clone size: .
J gene: TRBJ2-7
D gene: .
V gene: TRBV29-1
CDR3 protein: CSVKSARSGEQYF
CDR3 DNA: TGCAGCGTCAAAAGCGCCCGTTCAGGGGAGCAGTACTTC

clone size: .
J gene: TRBJ2-7
D gene: TRBD2
V gene: TRBV30
CDR3 protein: CAWSDGLASSYEQYF
CDR3 DNA: TGTGCCTGGAGTGATGGACTAGCGAGCTCCTACGAGCAGTACTTC

clone size: .
J gene: TRBJ2-5
D gene: TRBD2
V gene: TRBV29-1
CDR3 protein: CSVEDVSGSLETQYF
CDR3 DNA: TGCAGCGTTGAAGACGTTAGCGGGAGTCTTGAGACCCAGTACTTC

clone size: .
J gene: TRBJ2-7
D gene: TRBD1
V gene: TRBV5-1
CDR3 protein: CASSLTGDSSYEQYF
CDR3 DNA: TGCGCCAGCAGCTTGACTGGGGACAGCTCCTACGAGCAGTACTTC

clone size: .
J gene: TRBJ1-4
D gene: .
V gene: TRBV28
CDR3 protein: CASSLVGNEKLFF
CDR3 DNA: TGTGCCAGCAGTTTAGTCGGGAATGAAAAACTGTTTTTT

clone size: .
J gene: TRBJ1-2
D gene: .
V gene: TRBV18
CDR3 protein: CASSPSGVGGYTF
CDR3 DNA: TGTGCCAGCTCACCATCGGGGGTTGGGGGCTACACCTTC

clone size: few
J gene: TRBJ1-1
D gene: .
V gene: TRBV29-1
CDR3 protein: CSAGGGWGMNTEAFF
CDR3 DNA: TGCAGCGCGGGGGGGGGTTGGGGCATGAACACTGAAGCTTTCTTT

clone size: once
J gene: TRBJ2-2
D gene: .
V gene: TRBV4-2
CDR3 protein: CASSQGGGVRTYTGELFF
CDR3 DNA: TGTGCCAGCAGCCAAGGGGGAGGAGTAAGAACCTACACCGGGGAGCTGTTTTTT

clone size: .
J gene: TRBJ2-2
D gene: .
V gene: TRBV25-1
CDR3 protein: CASSPRVPSNTGELFF
CDR3 DNA: TGTGCCAGCAGCCCACGGGTCCCGTCGAACACCGGGGAGCTGTTTTTT

clone size: few
J gene: TRBJ2-7
D gene: .
V gene: TRBV15
CDR3 protein: CATSRERTNSYEQYF
CDR3 DNA: TGTGCCACCAGCAGAGAGCGGACTAACTCCTACGAGCAGTACTTC

clone size: .
J gene: TRBJ2-1
D gene: TRBD2
V gene: TRBV29-1
CDR3 protein: CSVEDLREGRNEQFF
CDR3 DNA: TGCAGCGTTGAAGACTTGAGGGAGGGCCGTAATGAGCAGTTCTTC

clone size: .
J gene: TRBJ2-6
D gene: .
V gene: TRBV18
CDR3 protein: CASSPLSGANVLTF
CDR3 DNA: TGTGCCAGCTCACCCCTATCTGGGGCCAACGTCCTGACTTTC

clone size: .
J gene: TRBJ2-1
D gene: .
V gene: TRBV6-5
CDR3 protein: CASSYSVTGTYNEQFF
CDR3 DNA: TGTGCCAGCAGTTACTCGGTGACAGGGACTTACAATGAGCAGTTCTTC

clone size: few
J gene: TRBJ1-4
D gene: .
V gene: TRBV9
CDR3 protein: CASSTYPTGEKLFF
CDR3 DNA: TGTGCCAGCAGCACATACCCAACGGGGGAAAAACTGTTTTTT

clone size: .
J gene: TRBJ1-1
D gene: .
V gene: TRBV6-1
CDR3 protein: CASSVQYMNTEAFF
CDR3 DNA: TGTGCCAGCAGTGTCCAGTATATGAACACTGAAGCTTTCTTT

clone size: .
J gene: TRBJ1-1
D gene: TRBD1
V gene: TRBV6-6
CDR3 protein: CASRGRPGQQNTEAFF
CDR3 DNA: TGTGCCAGCAGAGGTCGACCGGGACAGCAGAACACTGAAGCTTTCTTT

clone size: many
J gene: TRBJ2-7
D gene: TRBD1
V gene: TRBV2
CDR3 protein: CASSSGTGSYEQYF
CDR3 DNA: TGTGCCAGCAGTTCCGGGACAGGGTCCTACGAGCAGTACTTC